This T cell receptor beta chain was identified during a study of PD-L1 blockade in urothelial cancer. Study overall: Beginning in the mid-2010s, patients received atezolizumab, given as 1,200 mg intravenously every 3 weeks. Of 28 to 35 patients, about 25 were males with bladder-origin urothelial cancer.

Generated by immunoSEQ multiplex PCR, the TCRdb table keeps only in-frame clones and is missing some. The sample carries approximately 90,000 clones, around 87% recorded once. Indicated time point: pretreatment peripheral blood. In regard to this clone: Antigen specificity is unknown.

Study-wide points: When measured at 3 weeks, tumor-associated blood clones expanded more in durable-benefit patients.

The CDR3 covers 14 residues. V shed 4 bases, J shed 4 bases, and the junction held 2 bases outside the gene matches. Germline assignment: CDR1 SEHNR and CDR2 FQNEAQ (reference sequence). The source of this sequence is a man between 60 and 70 years old with urothelial cancer. The chain recombines TRBV7-9 with TRBJ2-5, with 11 bases matching TRBD2. This material consisted of PBMCs, taken around atezolizumab (anti-PD-L1) treatment. This CDR3 is CASSSLAGGETQYF. The CDR3 region has the DNA TGTGCCAGCAGCTCTCTAGCGGGAGGAGAGACCCAGTACTTC.